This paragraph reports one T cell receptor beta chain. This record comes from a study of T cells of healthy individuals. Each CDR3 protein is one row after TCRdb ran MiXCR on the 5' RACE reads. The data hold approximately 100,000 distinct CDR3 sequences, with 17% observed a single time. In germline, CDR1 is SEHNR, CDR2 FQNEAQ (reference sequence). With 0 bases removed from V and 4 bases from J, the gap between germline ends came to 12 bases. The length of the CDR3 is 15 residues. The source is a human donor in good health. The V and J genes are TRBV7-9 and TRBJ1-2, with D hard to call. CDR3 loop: CASSLAEGGIYGYTF. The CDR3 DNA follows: TGTGCCAGCAGCTTAGCGGAGGGTGGCATCTATGGCTACACCTTC.